Presented here are 21 T cell receptor beta chains from one specimen sequenced in a study of T cells in tuberculosis (dated by TCRdb to 2017 to 2018). The time point label, read with the paper, signifies: new active TB diagnosis, blood taken before or within 7 days of starting treatment. The protocol used for the library was the immunoSEQ multiplex PCR assay. The immuneACCESS repertoire file appears here via TCRdb, limited to in-frame rearrangements. These files lack a portion of the clones; in checked studies, under half of the deficit traces to unresolved V genes, and the cause of the others is not known. In all, the sample holds around 30,000 clones, and 93% of those were seen once. The ten largest clones represent about 10% of the sample. The sample was PBMCs, taken at tuberculosis diagnosis. These receptor sequences come from an adult with tuberculosis.

The gene calls are TRBV14 and TRBJ1-6; D is undetermined. The length of the CDR3 is 15 residues. CDR1 is SGHDN and CDR2 is FVKESK in the germline V gene. The V end lost 1 base, the J end lost 6 bases, and 10 bases lay between the germline ends. CDR3 sequence: CASSQARVGNSPLHF. In DNA, the CDR3 is TGTGCCAGCAGCCAAGCACGGGTGGGTAATTCACCCCTCCACTTT. Filled out from reference TRBV14 and TRBJ1-6, the complete variable domain reads EAGVTQFPSHSVIEKGQTVTLRCDPISGHDNLYWYRRVMGKEIKFLLHFVKESKQDESGMPNNRFLAERTGGTYSTLKVQPAELEDSGVYFCASSQARVGNSPLHFGNGTRLTVT.

V gene TRBV4-1 combines with J gene TRBJ1-5; tentatively, D is TRBD1 (6 bases). The V end lost 0 bases, the J end lost 6 bases, and 12 bases lay between the germline ends. Germline values: CDR1 MGHRA, CDR2 YSYEKL. The CDR3 covers 15 residues. In nucleotides, the CDR3 is TGCGCCAGCAGCCAAGATGTGGGACATGCTCAGCCCCAGCATTTT. Encoded protein: CASSQDVGHAQPQHF.

This chain uses TRBV30 with TRBJ2-1, with 13 nucleotides matching TRBD2. The CDR3 is 15 amino acids. Unmatched junction bases numbered 10, after V lost 5 bases and J lost 9 bases. Per germline, CDR1 GTSNPN and CDR2 SVGIG (reference sequence). The CDR3, as DNA: TGTGCCTGGGAGGGCGGACTAGCGGGAGTGGGTGAGCAGTTCTTC. Amino acid sequence: CAWEGGLAGVGEQFF.

J is TRBJ2-3 and V is TRBV7-3; 13 nucleotides match TRBD2. With 4 bases clipped from V and 2 bases from J, the junction kept 3 bases outside the gene matches. The CDR3 is made up of 16 amino acids. Germline CDR1 SGHTA, CDR2 FQGTGA. The CDR3 DNA reads as TGTGCCAGCAGCTCGGGACTAGCGGGATCCACAGATACGCAGTATTTT. As protein: CASSSGLAGSTDTQYF.

This chain connects TRBV10-2 to TRBJ2-6; no definite D call. The CDR3 is made up of 15 amino acids. The germline V and J ends were trimmed by 4 bases and 0 bases, with 7 bases remaining between them. Germline CDR1 is WSHSY and CDR2 is SAAADI. The CDR3 nucleotides read TGCGCCAGCAGTGGTGGTAGCTCTGGGGCCAACGTCCTGACTTTC. Its translation is CASSGGSSGANVLTF.

The J gene is TRBJ2-3, the V gene TRBV27; 9 nucleotides align to TRBD1. V trimming: 5 bases; J trimming: 2 bases; junction bases outside the gene matches: 8. The V gene's germline CDR1 is MNHEY and CDR2 SMNVEV (reference sequence). The CDR3 totals 16 residues. The CDR3 coding sequence is TGTGCCAGCAGTCCTTTGGGACAGGGAACCACAGATACGCAGTATTTT. As protein: CASSPLGQGTTDTQYF.

This chain joins TRBV2 and TRBJ2-5; no clear D gene. The CDR3 covers 12 residues. Per the germline V gene, CDR1 is SNHLY and CDR2 is FYNNEI. Trimming removed 6 bases at V and 5 bases at J, with 10 bases between. CDR3 nucleotide sequence: TGTGCCAGCAGGGGTTTCGGGGAGACCCAGTACTTC. It yields the protein CASRGFGETQYF.

The J gene is TRBJ2-1, the V gene TRBV14, with D possibly matching TRBD2 (6 bases). Germline values: CDR1 SGHDN, CDR2 FVKESK. This CDR3 has 16 amino acids. V was shortened by 3 bases and J by 3 bases, with 15 bases between the two germline ends. The CDR3 spells CASSQELAVDYNEQFF. CDR3 bases: TGTGCCAGCAGCCAGGAACTAGCAGTAGACTACAATGAGCAGTTCTTC. Supplemented by reference TRBV14 and TRBJ2-1, the full variable domain reads EAGVTQFPSHSVIEKGQTVTLRCDPISGHDNLYWYRRVMGKEIKFLLHFVKESKQDESGMPNNRFLAERTGGTYSTLKVQPAELEDSGVYFCASSQELAVDYNEQFFGPGTRLTVL.

The J gene is TRBJ2-7, the V gene TRBV10-3; TRBD2 matches at 10 bases. The germline V gene encodes CDR1 ENHRY and CDR2 SYGVKD. V dropped 6 bases and J dropped 5; count of bases not matched to a gene: 4. The CDR3 spans 13 residues. CDR3 sequence (DNA): TGTGCCATCAGGGATAGCGGGGGGAACGAGCAGTACTTC. This sequence encodes CAIRDSGGNEQYF.

The chain carries TRBV11-1 and TRBJ1-4; TRBD1 agrees at 8 bases. The V segment lost 4 bases and the J segment 8 bases; nucleotides outside the gene matches: 6. The CDR3 loop spans 14 amino acids. CDR1 SGHAT and CDR2 FQDESV come from the germline V gene (reference sequence). CDR3 region: CASSSDRVGEKLFF. The CDR3 DNA sequence: TGTGCCAGCAGCTCGGACAGGGTTGGGGAAAAACTGTTTTTT.

The genes are TRBV28 and TRBJ2-7, with 12 bases matching TRBD2. CDR1 and CDR2 from the germline V gene are MDHEN and SYDVKM. Trimming took 7 bases from V and 3 from J; bases not matched to a gene: 7. CDR3 size: 15 residues. The CDR3, as DNA: TGTGCCAGCAACCGTGGACTAGCGGGATTCTACGAGCAGTACTTC. Translation: CASNRGLAGFYEQYF. The full variable domain, its missing parts supplied by reference TRBV28 and TRBJ2-7, is DVKVTQSSRYLVKRTGEKVFLECVQDMDHENMFWYRQDPGLGLRLIYFSYDVKMKEKGDIPEGYSVSREKKERFSLILESASTNQTSMYLCASNRGLAGFYEQYFGPGTRLTVT.

The rearrangement joins TRBV7-8 to TRBJ2-2, with TRBD1 matching over 9 bases. The CDR3 has 17 residues. Trimming cost V 1 base and J 4 bases; bases outside gene matches: 7. Looked up from germline, CDR1 is SGHVS and CDR2 is FQNEAQ. The CDR3: CASSLEGQGLPTGELFF. CDR3 DNA sequence: TGTGCCAGCAGCTTAGAAGGACAGGGGCTTCCCACCGGGGAGCTGTTTTTT. Full variable domain (rest looked up from reference TRBV7-8 and TRBJ2-2): GAGVSQSPRYKVAKRGQDVALRCDPISGHVSLFWYQQALGQGPEFLTYFQNEAQLDKSGLPSDRFFAERPEGSVSTLKIQRTQQEDSAVYLCASSLEGQGLPTGELFFGEGSRLTVL.

The rearrangement uses TRBV6-1 and TRBJ1-1; D might be TRBD1 (6 bases). This CDR3 contains 15 residues. Germline values: CDR1 MNHNS, CDR2 SASEGT. Trimming removed 3 bases at V and 8 bases at J, with 19 bases between. The CDR3 sequence: CASSDGGQIKKEAFF. The CDR3 DNA reads TGTGCCAGCAGTGATGGGGGACAAATCAAGAAGGAAGCTTTCTTT.

This chain links TRBV28 with TRBJ2-5; a possible D gene is TRBD2 (5 bases). V was pared by 5 bases and J by 6 bases, with 19 bases between. The CDR3 covers 15 residues. Germline CDR1 and CDR2: MDHEN and SYDVKM. The CDR3 DNA reads TGTGCCAGCAGTCCCCCGACGGCGGGTCTCAAGACCCAGTACTTC. Translating it yields CASSPPTAGLKTQYF. Filled out from reference TRBV28 and TRBJ2-5, the complete variable domain reads DVKVTQSSRYLVKRTGEKVFLECVQDMDHENMFWYRQDPGLGLRLIYFSYDVKMKEKGDIPEGYSVSREKKERFSLILESASTNQTSMYLCASSPPTAGLKTQYFGPGTRLLVL.

The chain employs TRBV15 and TRBJ2-7; D is ambiguous. Deletions cut 0 bases from V and 6 bases from J, with 15 bases between. Germline V gene sequence: CDR1 LNHNV, CDR2 YYDKDF (reference sequence). This CDR3 spans 15 amino acids. CDR3 sequence reads: CATSRDFDISAEQYF. The CDR3 nucleotides read TGTGCCACCAGCAGAGATTTCGACATTTCCGCCGAGCAGTACTTC.

The V and J genes are TRBV19 and TRBJ1-1; D remains ambiguous. The CDR3 runs to 13 residues. Trimming removed 1 base at V and 1 base at J, with 4 bases between. Looked up from germline, CDR1 is LNHDA and CDR2 is SQIVND (reference sequence). In nucleotides, the CDR3 is TGTGCCAGTAGTATAGGAGGGAACACTGAAGCTTTCTTT. As protein: CASSIGGNTEAFF. Complete variable domain (other parts from reference TRBV19 and TRBJ1-1): DGGITQSPKYLFRKEGQNVTLSCEQNLNHDAMYWYRQDPGQGLRLIYYSQIVNDFQKGDIAEGYSVSREKKESFPLTVTSAQKNPTAFYLCASSIGGNTEAFFGQGTRLTVV.

This clone was recorded only once. V and J are TRBV10-1 and TRBJ2-3; the D gene is possibly TRBD1 (6 bases). The CDR3 has 13 amino acids. V dropped 3 bases and J dropped 7 bases, with 11 bases sitting between them. CDR1 and CDR2 from the germline V gene are WNHNN and SYGVQD (reference sequence). The CDR3 DNA is TGCGCCAGCAGTGATCAGGGGATGAATACGCAGTATTTT. Translated: CASSDQGMNTQYF.

V gene TRBV9 combines with J gene TRBJ2-5; 9 bases are a match to TRBD2. V shed 3 bases and J 5 bases; nucleotides not matched to a gene: 17. The germline V gene encodes CDR1 SGDLS and CDR2 YYNGEE. The CDR3 is 18 amino acids. The CDR3 loop is CASSALGAGGPRDETQYF. The CDR3 coding sequence is TGTGCCAGCAGCGCCCTTGGGGCGGGAGGGCCTAGGGATGAGACCCAGTACTTC.

The CDR3: CASSPGQGWSPLHF. CDR3 coding DNA: TGTGCCAGCAGTCCGGGACAGGGTTGGTCACCCCTCCACTTT. The chain has TRBV27 and TRBJ1-6, with 9 bases that match TRBD1. Germline V gives CDR1 MNHEY, CDR2 SMNVEV (reference sequence). The V and J ends lost 5 bases and 10 bases, in that order; junction bases with no gene match: 6. CDR3 length equals 14 residues.

The gene calls are TRBV5-1 and TRBJ2-7; 7 positions match TRBD1. Unmatched junction bases numbered 4, after V lost 0 bases and J lost 1 base. The CDR3 has 15 amino acids. Germline values: CDR1 SGHRS, CDR2 YFSETQ. CDR3: CASSLEQGWSYEQYF. CDR3 DNA: TGCGCCAGCAGCTTGGAACAGGGGTGGTCCTACGAGCAGTACTTC.

The chain employs TRBV4-2 and TRBJ2-7; 7 bases are shared with TRBD2. The CDR3 runs to 18 residues. The V segment lost 0 bases and the J segment 0 bases; nucleotides outside the gene matches: 11. Germline assignment: CDR1 LGHNA and CDR2 YNFKEQ. The chain's CDR3 is CASSQDTASGSSSYEQYF. The CDR3 DNA reads TGTGCCAGCAGCCAAGATACCGCTAGCGGTAGTAGCTCCTACGAGCAGTACTTC.